Presented here are 22 T cell receptor beta chains from one specimen sequenced in a study of CD8+CD57+ T cells in acquired aplastic anemia. Patients sequenced had flow cytometry evidence of CD8+CD57+ cell expansion. The use of genomic DNA as template underpinned the TCR beta VDJ and CDR3 profiling. MiXCR, run by TCRdb on the reads, gives a single entry per CDR3 protein. The table includes approximately 40,000 distinct CDR3 sequences, under 80% detected once. The material sequenced was sorted CD4+, CD8+, or CD8+CD57+ T cells (not recorded which) from PBMCs. These receptors all stem from a human donor with aplastic anemia.

V usage is TRBV11-2 and J usage is TRBJ2-1, with 7 bases fitting TRBD1. The V segment lost 5 bases and the J segment 3 bases; nucleotides outside the gene matches: 13. This CDR3 has 17 amino acids. Germline CDR1 is SGHAT and CDR2 is FQNNGV. CDR3 in amino acids: CASSPAHAGGYYNEQFF. The CDR3 DNA reads as TGTGCCAGCAGCCCGGCCCATGCAGGGGGTTACTACAATGAGCAGTTCTTC.

The genes are TRBV19 and TRBJ2-7; a possible D gene is TRBD2 (6 bases). CDR1 is LNHDA and CDR2 is SQIVND in the germline V gene (reference sequence). Trimming pared 4 bases from V and 5 bases from J, leaving 18 bases between. The CDR3 contains 15 residues. The DNA for the CDR3 is TGTGCCAGTAGTAGGAGGACTATGAGCCTCGACGAGCAGTACTTC. Protein product: CASSRRTMSLDEQYF.

This chain joins TRBV7-2 and TRBJ2-7, with D hard to call. Trimming took 1 base from V and 7 from J, leaving 8 bases between them. The germline V gene encodes CDR1 SGHTA and CDR2 FQGNSA. This CDR3 region has 12 residues. The CDR3 spells CASSLGTREQYF. The CDR3 region has the DNA TGTGCCAGCAGCTTAGGGACGAGGGAGCAGTACTTC.

Notes on this clonotype: This clone may be a read error of a much larger clone one base away. This chain uses TRBV10-3 with TRBJ1-2; the D gene is possibly TRBD1 (5 bases). The germline CDR1 and CDR2 sequences are ENHRY and SYGVKD. The V end was cut by 11 bases, the J end by 8 bases, with 24 bases between. The CDR3 totals 14 residues. CDR3 sequence reads: CAVMDGDYCMGYTF. The CDR3 region has the DNA TGTGCCGTTATGGACGGGGACTACTGTATGGGCTACACCTTC.

The rearrangement links TRBV15 to TRBJ2-5; D remains ambiguous. This CDR3 comprises 12 residues. Looked up from germline, CDR1 is LNHNV and CDR2 is YYDKDF (reference sequence). The V end lost 5 bases, the J end lost 4 bases, and 8 bases lay between the germline ends. CDR3 amino acids: CATSGTRETQYF. The CDR3 DNA sequence: TGTGCCACCAGCGGTACCCGAGAGACCCAGTACTTC.

The V gene is TRBV20-1, the J gene TRBJ2-7, with a tentative D call TRBD2 (6 bases). The ends were cut back, 5 bases at V and 5 bases at J, with 19 bases in the middle. The CDR3 runs to 14 residues. Germline CDR1 and CDR2: DFQATT and SNEGSKA (reference sequence). This CDR3 is CSAPLGREFHEQYF. DNA of the CDR3: TGCAGTGCTCCCCTTGGACGGGAGTTCCACGAGCAGTACTTC.

The chain joins TRBV15 to TRBJ2-3; D is possibly TRBD2 (6 bases). Trimming took 0 bases from V and 2 from J, leaving 9 bases between them. The CDR3 has 15 amino acids. Germline loops: CDR1 LNHNV, CDR2 YYDKDF (reference sequence). CDR3 protein: CATSRDGGNTDTQYF. CDR3 DNA sequence: TGTGCCACCAGCAGAGATGGAGGGAACACAGATACGCAGTATTTT.

The V call is TRBV2, the J call TRBJ1-1; D gene ambiguous. Per germline, CDR1 SNHLY and CDR2 FYNNEI. V was trimmed by 4 bases and J by 1 base, leaving 7 bases between them. The CDR3 runs 13 residues. The CDR3 loop is CASSAEGNTEAFF. The CDR3 DNA follows: TGTGCCAGCAGTGCCGAGGGGAACACTGAAGCTTTCTTT.

This clonotype was recorded many times. V and J are TRBV6-1 and TRBJ2-5, with no clear D. V lost 5 bases and J lost 5, with 15 bases in between. Germline V gives CDR1 MNHNS, CDR2 SASEGT. CDR3 length equals 14 residues. The CDR3 nucleotides read TGTGCCAGCAGTAAGACAATGGGTGGGGAGACCCAGTACTTC. It is translated as CASSKTMGGETQYF.

The table lists this clonotype with a few counts. This rearrangement joins TRBV7-8 to TRBJ1-3; no firm D call. V gave up 3 bases and J gave up 0 bases, with 6 bases separating them. The germline V gene encodes CDR1 SGHVS and CDR2 FQNEAQ. The CDR3 runs 14 residues. CDR3 in DNA: TGTGCCAGCAGCTTGGACTACTCTGGAAACACCATATATTTT. This gives the protein CASSLDYSGNTIYF. Supplemented by reference TRBV7-8 and TRBJ1-3, the full variable domain reads GAGVSQSPRYKVAKRGQDVALRCDPISGHVSLFWYQQALGQGPEFLTYFQNEAQLDKSGLPSDRFFAERPEGSVSTLKIQRTQQEDSAVYLCASSLDYSGNTIYFGEGSWLTVV.

In this sample, this clonotype turned up a few times. The chain uses TRBV19 and TRBJ1-5; no firm D call. V was cut by 1 base and J by 5 bases, with 9 bases left in between. The CDR3 has 14 residues. The germline V gene has CDR1 LNHDA and CDR2 SQIVND (reference sequence). In DNA form, the CDR3 reads TGTGCCAGTAGTATAGTGCATACCGATCAGCCCCAGCATTTT. Amino acids: CASSIVHTDQPQHF.

Many counts were recorded for this clonotype. The CDR3 region has the DNA TGCGCCAGCAGCTTGGACACCGGGGAGCTGTTTTTT. Amino acids: CASSLDTGELFF. The chain is built from TRBV5-1 and TRBJ2-2; D uncertain. Trimming removed 0 bases at V and 3 bases at J, with 0 bases between. Germline V gene data show CDR1 as SGHRS and CDR2 as YFSETQ. The CDR3 spans 12 residues.

The V gene is TRBV20-1, the J gene TRBJ1-1; 7 bases align to TRBD1. CDR3 size: 14 residues. Germline V gene sequence: CDR1 DFQATT, CDR2 SNEGSKA (reference sequence). The junction had 10 bases not matched to a gene; V was cut back by 6 bases and J by 3 bases. The CDR3 loop is CSATRQGGHTEAFF. The CDR3 DNA reads TGCAGTGCCACAAGACAGGGTGGGCACACTGAAGCTTTCTTT.

The genes are TRBV20-1 and TRBJ1-1; weak D call: TRBD1 (5 bases). Germline V gene data show CDR1 as DFQATT and CDR2 as SNEGSKA (reference sequence). Trimming removed 3 bases at V and 6 bases at J, with 14 bases between. The length of the CDR3 is 13 residues. CDR3 amino acids: CSASRGADAEAFF. The CDR3 DNA follows: TGCAGTGCTAGTCGCGGGGCTGACGCTGAAGCTTTCTTT.

This clonotype was seen repeatedly, ten times or more. This CDR3 is CASSARSMSGSGNTIYF. Written as DNA, the CDR3 is TGTGCCAGCAGCGCAAGATCGATGTCAGGCTCTGGAAACACCATATATTTT. The chain has TRBV7-8 and TRBJ1-3; D ambiguous. This CDR3 is 17 amino acids long. V gave up 5 bases and J gave up 0 bases, with 17 bases separating them. CDR1 and CDR2 from the germline V gene are SGHVS and FQNEAQ.

The rearrangement uses TRBV15 and TRBJ2-3; the D is unclear. The length of the CDR3 is 13 residues. V was clipped by 0 bases and J by 6 bases, with 7 bases between them. The germline V gene has CDR1 LNHNV and CDR2 YYDKDF (reference sequence). As DNA, the CDR3 is TGTGCCACCAGCAGAGATGGTCCGGATACGCAGTATTTT. Protein sequence: CATSRDGPDTQYF.

This clonotype was detected ten times or more. The chain links TRBV11-1 to TRBJ2-1, with TRBD2 identical over 14 bases. Looked up from germline, CDR1 is SGHAT and CDR2 is FQDESV (reference sequence). The CDR3 contains 19 residues. J gave up 2 bases and V 0 bases, and 6 bases lay outside the gene matches. The CDR3 DNA reads as TGTGCCAGCAGCTTAGCGACTAGCGGGGGGGCCCGTACCTACAATGAGCAGTTCTTC. Residues: CASSLATSGGARTYNEQFF.

The CDR3 loop reads CATSDGGTLRGYTF. Written as DNA, the CDR3 is TGTGCCACCAGTGATGGAGGGACGCTCAGGGGGTACACCTTC. The J gene is TRBJ1-2, the V gene TRBV24-1; 7 nucleotides align to TRBD1. Germline V gene lookup returns CDR1 KGHDR and CDR2 SFDVKD. CDR3 size: 14 residues. The V segment lost 3 bases and the J segment 11 bases; nucleotides outside the gene matches: 11.

The rearrangement uses TRBV6-5 and TRBJ1-2, with a weak D call TRBD1 (5 bases). CDR3 length: 13 amino acids. Germline-derived CDR1 and CDR2 are MNHEY and SVGAGI. V was trimmed by 0 bases and J by 8 bases, leaving 10 bases between them. DNA for the CDR3: TGTGCCAGCAGTTACTCGGGGGTGGTCGGCTACACCTTC. Its protein is CASSYSGVVGYTF.

The chain couples TRBV12-3 or TRBV12-4 to TRBJ2-1, with TRBD2 as a possible D gene (5 bases). The germline V and J ends were trimmed by 2 bases and 0 bases, with 14 bases remaining between them. The CDR3 loop spans 17 amino acids. CDR3 in amino acids: CASSLILGQSSYNEQFF. As DNA, the CDR3 is TGTGCCAGCAGTTTAATACTAGGGCAATCCTCCTACAATGAGCAGTTCTTC.

This rearrangement joins TRBV19 to TRBJ2-5, with D perhaps given as TRBD1 or TRBD2 (5 bases each). This CDR3 has 13 amino acids. Germline V gene sequence: CDR1 LNHDA, CDR2 SQIVND (reference sequence). The V gene lost 6 bases and the J gene lost 4 bases, with 12 bases spanning the gap. CDR3 sequence: CASSQGVRETQYF. The CDR3 coding sequence is TGTGCCAGTAGCCAGGGAGTTAGAGAGACCCAGTACTTC.

The chain employs TRBV10-2 and TRBJ1-6; no reliable D call. V gave up 4 bases and J gave up 10 bases, with 11 bases separating them. The CDR3 has 13 residues. The germline CDR1 and CDR2 sequences are WSHSY and SAAADI. The CDR3 region has the DNA TGCGCCAGCAGTGCCCCCCAAGCCTCACCCCTCCACTTT. Amino acid sequence: CASSAPQASPLHF.